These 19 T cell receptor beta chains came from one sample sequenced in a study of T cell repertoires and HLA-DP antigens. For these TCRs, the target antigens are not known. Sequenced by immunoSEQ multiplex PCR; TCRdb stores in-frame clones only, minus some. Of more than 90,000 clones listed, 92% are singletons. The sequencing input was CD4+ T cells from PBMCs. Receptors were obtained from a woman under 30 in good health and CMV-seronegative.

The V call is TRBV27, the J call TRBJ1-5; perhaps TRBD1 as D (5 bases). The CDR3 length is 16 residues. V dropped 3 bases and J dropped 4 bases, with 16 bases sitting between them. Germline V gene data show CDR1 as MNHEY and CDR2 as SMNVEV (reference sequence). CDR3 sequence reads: CASSFLRAEGNQPQHF. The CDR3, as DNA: TGTGCCAGCAGTTTCCTCCGGGCCGAGGGGAATCAGCCCCAGCATTTT.

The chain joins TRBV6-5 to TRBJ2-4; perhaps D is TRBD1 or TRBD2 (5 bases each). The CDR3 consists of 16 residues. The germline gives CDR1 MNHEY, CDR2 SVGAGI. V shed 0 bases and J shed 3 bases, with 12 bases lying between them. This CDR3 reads CASSYSFVGDKNIQYF. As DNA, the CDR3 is TGTGCCAGCAGTTACTCTTTCGTGGGGGACAAAAACATTCAGTACTTC.

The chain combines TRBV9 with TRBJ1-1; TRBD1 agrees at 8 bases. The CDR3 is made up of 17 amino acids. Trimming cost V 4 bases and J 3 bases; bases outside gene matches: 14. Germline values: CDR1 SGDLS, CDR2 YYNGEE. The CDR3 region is CASSNRDRLFRDTEAFF. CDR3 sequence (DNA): TGTGCCAGCAGCAACCGGGACAGGCTTTTTAGGGACACTGAAGCTTTCTTT.

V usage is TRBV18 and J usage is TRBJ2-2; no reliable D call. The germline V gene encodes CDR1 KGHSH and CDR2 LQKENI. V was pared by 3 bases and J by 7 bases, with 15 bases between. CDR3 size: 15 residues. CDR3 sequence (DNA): TGTGCCAGCTCACCTCGGTATGAGCTCGGCGGGGAGCTGTTTTTT. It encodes CASSPRYELGGELFF.

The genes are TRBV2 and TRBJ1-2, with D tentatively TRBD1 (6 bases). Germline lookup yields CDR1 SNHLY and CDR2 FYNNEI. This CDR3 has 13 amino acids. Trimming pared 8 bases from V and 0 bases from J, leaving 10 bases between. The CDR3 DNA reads TGTGCCAGCCGGACAGACGCTAACTATGGCTACACCTTC. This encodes CASRTDANYGYTF.

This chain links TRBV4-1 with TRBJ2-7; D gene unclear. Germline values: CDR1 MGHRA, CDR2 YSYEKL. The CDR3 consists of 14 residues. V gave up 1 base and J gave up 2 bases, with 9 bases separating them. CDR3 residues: CASSQAPATYEQYF. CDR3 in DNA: TGCGCCAGCAGCCAAGCTCCAGCTACCTACGAGCAGTACTTC.

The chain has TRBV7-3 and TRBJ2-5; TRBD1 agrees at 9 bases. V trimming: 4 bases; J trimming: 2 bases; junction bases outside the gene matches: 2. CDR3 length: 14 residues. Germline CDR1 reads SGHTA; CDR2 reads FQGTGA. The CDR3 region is CASSSGQGQETQYF. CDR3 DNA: TGTGCCAGCAGCTCGGGACAGGGACAAGAGACCCAGTACTTC. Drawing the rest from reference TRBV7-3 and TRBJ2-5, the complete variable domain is GAGVSQTPSNKVTEKGKYVELRCDPISGHTALYWYRQSLGQGPEFLIYFQGTGAADDSGLPNDRFFAVRPEGSVSTLKIQRTERGDSAVYLCASSSGQGQETQYFGPGTRLLVL.

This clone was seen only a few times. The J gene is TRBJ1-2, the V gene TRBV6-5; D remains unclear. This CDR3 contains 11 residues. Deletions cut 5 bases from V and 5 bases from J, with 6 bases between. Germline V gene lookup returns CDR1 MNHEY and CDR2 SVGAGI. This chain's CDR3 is CASSDRYGYTF. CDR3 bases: TGTGCCAGCAGTGATAGATATGGCTACACCTTC.

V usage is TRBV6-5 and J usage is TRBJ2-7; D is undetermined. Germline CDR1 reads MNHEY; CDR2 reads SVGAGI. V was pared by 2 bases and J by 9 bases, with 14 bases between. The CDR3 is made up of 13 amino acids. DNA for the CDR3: TGTGCCAGCAGTTACAAACGTAATGTCGGGCAGTACTTC. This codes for CASSYKRNVGQYF.

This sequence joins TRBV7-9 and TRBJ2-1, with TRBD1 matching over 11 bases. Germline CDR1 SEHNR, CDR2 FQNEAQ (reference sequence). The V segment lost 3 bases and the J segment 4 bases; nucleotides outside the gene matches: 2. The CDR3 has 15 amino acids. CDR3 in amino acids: CASSFGQGAYNEQFF. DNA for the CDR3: TGTGCCAGCAGCTTCGGACAGGGGGCTTACAATGAGCAGTTCTTC.

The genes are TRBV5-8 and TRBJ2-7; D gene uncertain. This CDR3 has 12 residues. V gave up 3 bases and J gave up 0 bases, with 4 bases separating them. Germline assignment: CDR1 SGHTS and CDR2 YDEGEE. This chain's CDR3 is CASSYNSYEQYV. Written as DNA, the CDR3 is TGTGCCAGCAGCTACAACTCCTACGAGCAGTACGTC.

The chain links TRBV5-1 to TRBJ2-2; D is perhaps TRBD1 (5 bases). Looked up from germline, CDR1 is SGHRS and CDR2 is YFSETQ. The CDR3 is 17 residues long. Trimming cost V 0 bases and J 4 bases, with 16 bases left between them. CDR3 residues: CASSLEGRGIFTGELFF. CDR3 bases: TGCGCCAGCAGCTTGGAGGGTAGGGGAATCTTCACCGGGGAGCTGTTTTTT. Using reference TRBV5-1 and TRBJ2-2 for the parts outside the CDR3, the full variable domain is KAGVTQTPRYLIKTRGQQVTLSCSPISGHRSVSWYQQTPGQGLQFLFEYFSETQRNKGNFPGRFSGRQFSNSRSEMNVSTLELGDSALYLCASSLEGRGIFTGELFFGEGSRLTVL.

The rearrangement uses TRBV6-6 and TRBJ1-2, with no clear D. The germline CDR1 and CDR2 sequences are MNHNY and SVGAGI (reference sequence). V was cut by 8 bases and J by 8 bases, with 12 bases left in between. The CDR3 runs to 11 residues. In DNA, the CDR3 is TGTGCCAGCGCCTTTTTGGGAGGCTACACCTTC. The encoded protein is CASAFLGGYTF.

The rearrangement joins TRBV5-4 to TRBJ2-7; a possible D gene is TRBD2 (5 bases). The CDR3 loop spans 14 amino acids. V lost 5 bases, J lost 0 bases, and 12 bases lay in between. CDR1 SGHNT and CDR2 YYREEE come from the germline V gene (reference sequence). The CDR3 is CASSTARDSYEQYF. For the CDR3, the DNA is TGTGCCAGCAGTACCGCACGGGACTCCTACGAGCAGTACTTC.

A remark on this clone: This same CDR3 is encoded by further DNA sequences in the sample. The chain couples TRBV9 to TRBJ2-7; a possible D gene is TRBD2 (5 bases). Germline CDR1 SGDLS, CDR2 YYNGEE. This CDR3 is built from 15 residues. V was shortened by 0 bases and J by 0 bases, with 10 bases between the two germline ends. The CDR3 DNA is TGTGCCAGCAGCGTAGGACCAGGACTCTCCTACGAGCAGTACTTC. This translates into CASSVGPGLSYEQYF.

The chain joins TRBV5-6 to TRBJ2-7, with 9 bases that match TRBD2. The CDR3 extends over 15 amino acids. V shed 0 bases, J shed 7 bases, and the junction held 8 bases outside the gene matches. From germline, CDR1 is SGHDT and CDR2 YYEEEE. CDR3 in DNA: TGTGCCAGCAGCTTGGGGCCTAGCGGGATGTTTGAGCAGTACTTC. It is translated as CASSLGPSGMFEQYF.

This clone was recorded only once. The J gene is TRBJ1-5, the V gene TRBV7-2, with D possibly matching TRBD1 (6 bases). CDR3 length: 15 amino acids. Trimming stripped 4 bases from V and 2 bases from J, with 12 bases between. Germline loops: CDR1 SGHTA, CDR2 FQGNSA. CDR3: CASSSLRGGNQPQHF. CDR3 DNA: TGTGCCAGCAGCTCCCTGAGGGGGGGCAATCAGCCCCAGCATTTT.

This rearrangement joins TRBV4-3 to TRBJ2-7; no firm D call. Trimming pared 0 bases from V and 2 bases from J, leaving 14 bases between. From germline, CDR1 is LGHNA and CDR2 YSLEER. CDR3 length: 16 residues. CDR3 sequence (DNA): TGCGCCAGCAGCCAAGATTCCCCGGCGGTCCCCTACGAGCAGTACGTC. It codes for CASSQDSPAVPYEQYV.

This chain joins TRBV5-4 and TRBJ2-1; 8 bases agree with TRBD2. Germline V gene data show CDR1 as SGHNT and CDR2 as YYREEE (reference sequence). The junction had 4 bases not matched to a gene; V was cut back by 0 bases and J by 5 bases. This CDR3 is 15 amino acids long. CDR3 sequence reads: CASSLGTSSNNEQFF. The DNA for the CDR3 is TGTGCCAGCAGCTTGGGGACTAGCAGTAACAATGAGCAGTTCTTC.